These 8 T cell receptor beta chains came from one sample sequenced in a study of T cells in Graves' hyperthyroidism and ophthalmopathy. Amplified regions were TCR beta CDR3 sequences from RNA transcripts. With the HTBI primer set, the TCR CDR3 went through a first round of RT-PCR. TCRdb itself ran the multiplex PCR reads through MiXCR, one entry per CDR3 protein. The repertoire holds about 770,000 distinct CDR3 sequences, about 17% seen once, with approximately 15% in the top ten. Specimen: blood. These receptors originate from a woman aged 45-65 years with Graves' hyperthyroidism that later progressed to Graves' ophthalmopathy.

This clonotype was seen only a few times. This sequence joins TRBV19 and TRBJ1-1; D possibly corresponds to TRBD1 (5 bases). Per the germline V gene, CDR1 is LNHDA and CDR2 is SQIVND (reference sequence). Trimming removed 5 bases at V and 2 bases at J, with 12 bases between. The CDR3 spans 14 residues. CDR3 bases: TGTGCCAGTAGTGTGATGCAGGGTAACACTGAAGCTTTCTTT. Encoded protein: CASSVMQGNTEAFF.

The V and J genes are TRBV7-9 and TRBJ1-3; D not resolved. This CDR3 spans 14 amino acids. Between the trimmed V and J ends, which lost 5 bases and 0 bases, there was a span of 8 bases. Per the germline V gene, CDR1 is SEHNR and CDR2 is FQNEAQ (reference sequence). The CDR3 DNA is TGTGCCAGCAGCGGACCGTTCTCTGGAAACACCATATATTTT. This encodes CASSGPFSGNTIYF. Full variable domain (remainder filled in from reference TRBV7-9 and TRBJ1-3): DTGVSQNPRHKITKRGQNVTFRCDPISEHNRLYWYRQTLGQGPEFLTYFQNEAQLEKSRLLSDRFSAERPKGSFSTLEIQRTEQGDSAMYLCASSGPFSGNTIYFGEGSWLTVV.

The CDR3 region is CASSSVGREVEKLFF. In DNA form, the CDR3 reads TGTGCCAGCAGCTCGGTCGGTAGGGAGGTTGAAAAACTGTTTTTT. The chain carries TRBV6-2 or TRBV6-3 and TRBJ1-4; D not certain. Germline V CDR1 and CDR2: MNHEY, SVGEGT. This CDR3 is built from 15 residues. The germline V and J ends were trimmed by 6 bases and 7 bases, with 18 bases remaining between them.

This clonotype showed up many times. V usage is TRBV10-3 and J usage is TRBJ1-5; 9 bases match TRBD1. The CDR3 is 15 residues long. J lost 2 bases, V lost 2 bases, and 1 base had no gene match. Germline CDR1 reads ENHRY; CDR2 reads SYGVKD. In nucleotides, the CDR3 is TGTGCCATCAGTGAGGGGGACAGGGGCAATCAGCCCCAGCATTTT. Encoded protein: CAISEGDRGNQPQHF.

There are a few counts of this clonotype. The rearrangement joins TRBV15 to TRBJ2-3; possibly TRBD2 for D (6 bases). V was clipped by 0 bases and J by 4 bases, with 17 bases between them. In germline, CDR1 is LNHNV, CDR2 YYDKDF (reference sequence). This CDR3 is 17 amino acids long. The CDR3 DNA reads TGTGCCACCAGCAGAGATCGGTCCCCGACTAGGTCAGATACGCAGTATTTT. Its translation is CATSRDRSPTRSDTQYF.

The chain has TRBV14 and TRBJ2-1; possible D gene TRBD2, 5 bases. CDR1 and CDR2 from the germline V gene are SGHDN and FVKESK. CDR3 length: 13 residues. V dropped 1 base and J dropped 7 bases, with 8 bases sitting between them. The CDR3 is CASSQGRGNEQFF. CDR3 DNA sequence: TGTGCCAGCAGCCAAGGCAGAGGGAATGAGCAGTTCTTC.

Only a few counts were recorded for this clonotype. The V call is TRBV6-6, the J call TRBJ2-5; no reliable D call. This CDR3 spans 12 amino acids. Trimming removed 2 bases at V and 13 bases at J, with 14 bases between. The V gene's germline CDR1 is MNHNY and CDR2 SVGAGI (reference sequence). The CDR3 loop is CASSYPEMDLYF. Written as DNA, the CDR3 is TGTGCCAGCAGTTACCCAGAGATGGATCTGTACTTC.

V and J are TRBV6-2 or TRBV6-3 and TRBJ2-1; 8 nucleotides match TRBD2. After removal of 7 bases from V and 9 bases from J, the junction contained 8 bases not matched to a gene. The CDR3 runs 13 residues. Per the germline V gene, CDR1 is MNHEY and CDR2 is SVGEGT. The CDR3 DNA reads as TGTGCCAGCATCAAAGCGGGGGACGCTGAGCAGTTCTTC. Translating it yields CASIKAGDAEQFF.